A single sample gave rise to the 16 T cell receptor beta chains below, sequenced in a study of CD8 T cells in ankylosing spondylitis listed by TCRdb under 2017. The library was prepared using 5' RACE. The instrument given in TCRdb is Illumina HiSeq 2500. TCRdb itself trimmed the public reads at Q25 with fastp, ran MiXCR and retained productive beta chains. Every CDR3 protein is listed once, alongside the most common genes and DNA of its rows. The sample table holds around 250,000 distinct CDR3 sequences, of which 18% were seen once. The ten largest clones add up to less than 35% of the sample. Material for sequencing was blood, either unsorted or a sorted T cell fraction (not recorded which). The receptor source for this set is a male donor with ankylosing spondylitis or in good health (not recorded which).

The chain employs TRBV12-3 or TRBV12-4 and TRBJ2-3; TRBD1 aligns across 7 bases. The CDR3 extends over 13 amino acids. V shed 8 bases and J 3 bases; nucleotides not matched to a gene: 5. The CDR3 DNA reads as TGTGCCAGCCGGGACAGTACAACAGATACGCAGTATTTT. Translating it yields CASRDSTTDTQYF.

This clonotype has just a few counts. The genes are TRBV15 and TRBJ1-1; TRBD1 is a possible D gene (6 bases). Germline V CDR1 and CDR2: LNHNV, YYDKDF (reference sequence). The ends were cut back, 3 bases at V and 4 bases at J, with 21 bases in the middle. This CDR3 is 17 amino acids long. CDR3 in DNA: TGTGCCACCAGCAGCCTTGTAGGGGGAATCTTTGGCACTGAAGCTTTCTTT. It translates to CATSSLVGGIFGTEAFF.

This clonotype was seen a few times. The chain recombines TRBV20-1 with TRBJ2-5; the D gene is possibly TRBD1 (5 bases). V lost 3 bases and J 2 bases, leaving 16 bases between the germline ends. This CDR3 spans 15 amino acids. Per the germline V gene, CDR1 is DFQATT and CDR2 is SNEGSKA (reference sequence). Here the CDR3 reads CSASPQGIWQETQYF. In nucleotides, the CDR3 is TGCAGTGCTAGCCCGCAGGGAATTTGGCAAGAGACCCAGTACTTC.

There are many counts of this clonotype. The DNA of the CDR3 is TGCGCCAGCAGTTGGTCTGGCGGGAGGAACGGGGAGCTGTTTTTT. Protein product: CASSWSGGRNGELFF. This chain uses TRBV5-1 with TRBJ2-2; 8 bases align to TRBD2. Germline-derived CDR1 and CDR2 are SGHRS and YFSETQ. The CDR3 loop spans 15 amino acids. The junction had 10 bases not matched to a gene; V was cut back by 5 bases and J by 7 bases.

The CDR3, as DNA: TGTGCCAGCAGTTATCTTGCGGGGGGCTCCTACGAGCAGTACTTC. This sequence encodes CASSYLAGGSYEQYF. This chain joins TRBV6-2 or TRBV6-3 and TRBJ2-7; 8 nucleotides line up with TRBD2. The CDR3 is 15 residues long. The V gene end was trimmed by 3 bases and the J gene end by 0 bases; junction bases not matched to a gene: 4. CDR1 and CDR2 (germline): MNHEY, SVGEGT.

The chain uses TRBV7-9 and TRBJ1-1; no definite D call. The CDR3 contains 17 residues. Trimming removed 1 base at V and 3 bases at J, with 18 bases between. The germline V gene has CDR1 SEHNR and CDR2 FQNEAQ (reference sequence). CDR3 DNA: TGTGCCAGCAGCTTAGTTCCTACGGTCGTAATCGACACTGAAGCTTTCTTT. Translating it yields CASSLVPTVVIDTEAFF. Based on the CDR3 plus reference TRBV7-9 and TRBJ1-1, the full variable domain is DTGVSQNPRHKITKRGQNVTFRCDPISEHNRLYWYRQTLGQGPEFLTYFQNEAQLEKSRLLSDRFSAERPKGSFSTLEIQRTEQGDSAMYLCASSLVPTVVIDTEAFFGQGTRLTVV.

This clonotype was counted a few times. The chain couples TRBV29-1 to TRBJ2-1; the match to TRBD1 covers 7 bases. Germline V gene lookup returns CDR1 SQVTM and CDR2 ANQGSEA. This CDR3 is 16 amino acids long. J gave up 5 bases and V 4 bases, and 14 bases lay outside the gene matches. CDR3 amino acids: CSVVPFLGQANNEQFF. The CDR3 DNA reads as TGCAGCGTTGTCCCCTTCTTAGGACAGGCCAACAATGAGCAGTTCTTC.

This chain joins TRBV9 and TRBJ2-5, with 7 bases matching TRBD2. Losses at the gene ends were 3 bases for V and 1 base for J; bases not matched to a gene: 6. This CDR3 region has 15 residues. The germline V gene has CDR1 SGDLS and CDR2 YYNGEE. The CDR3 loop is CASSDAPSGQETQYF. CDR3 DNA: TGTGCCAGCAGCGACGCCCCTAGCGGCCAAGAGACCCAGTACTTC.

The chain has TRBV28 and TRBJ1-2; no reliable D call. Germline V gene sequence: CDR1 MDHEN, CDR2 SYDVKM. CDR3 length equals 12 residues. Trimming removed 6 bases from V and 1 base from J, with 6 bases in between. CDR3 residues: CASRQLNYGYTF. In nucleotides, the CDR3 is TGTGCCAGCAGACAGCTTAACTATGGCTACACCTTC.

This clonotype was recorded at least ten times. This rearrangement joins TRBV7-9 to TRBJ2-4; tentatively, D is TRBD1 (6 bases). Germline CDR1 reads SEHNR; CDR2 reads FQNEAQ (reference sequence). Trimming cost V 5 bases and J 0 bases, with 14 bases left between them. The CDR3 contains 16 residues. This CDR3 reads CASSPQTGIAKNIQYF. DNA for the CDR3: TGTGCCAGCAGCCCCCAAACAGGGATAGCCAAAAACATTCAGTACTTC.

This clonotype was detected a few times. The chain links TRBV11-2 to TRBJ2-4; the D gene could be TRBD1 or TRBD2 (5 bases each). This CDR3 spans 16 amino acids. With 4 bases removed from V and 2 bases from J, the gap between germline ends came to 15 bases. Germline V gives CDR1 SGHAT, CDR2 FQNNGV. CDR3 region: CASSSRPGSPKNIQYF. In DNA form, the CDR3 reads TGTGCCAGCAGCTCGAGACCAGGGAGTCCCAAAAACATTCAGTACTTC.

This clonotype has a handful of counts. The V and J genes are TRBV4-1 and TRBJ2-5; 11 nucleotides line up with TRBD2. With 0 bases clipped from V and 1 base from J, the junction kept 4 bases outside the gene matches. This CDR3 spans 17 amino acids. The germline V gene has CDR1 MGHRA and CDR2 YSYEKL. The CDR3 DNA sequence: TGCGCCAGCAGCCAAGATCCCCTAGCGGGAGGCCAAGAGACCCAGTACTTC. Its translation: CASSQDPLAGGQETQYF.

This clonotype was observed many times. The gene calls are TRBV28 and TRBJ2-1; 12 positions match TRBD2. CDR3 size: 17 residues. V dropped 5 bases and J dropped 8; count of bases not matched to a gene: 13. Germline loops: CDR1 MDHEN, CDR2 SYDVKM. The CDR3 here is CASSPRLAGGPLYEQFF. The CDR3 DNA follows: TGTGCCAGCAGTCCTCGTCTAGCGGGAGGGCCTTTGTATGAGCAGTTCTTC.

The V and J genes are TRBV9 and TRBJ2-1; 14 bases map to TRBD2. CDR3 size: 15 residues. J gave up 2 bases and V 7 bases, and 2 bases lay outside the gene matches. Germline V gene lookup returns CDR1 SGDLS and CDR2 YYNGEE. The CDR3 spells CASGGLAGAYNEQFF. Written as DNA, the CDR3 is TGTGCCAGCGGGGGACTAGCGGGAGCCTACAATGAGCAGTTCTTC.

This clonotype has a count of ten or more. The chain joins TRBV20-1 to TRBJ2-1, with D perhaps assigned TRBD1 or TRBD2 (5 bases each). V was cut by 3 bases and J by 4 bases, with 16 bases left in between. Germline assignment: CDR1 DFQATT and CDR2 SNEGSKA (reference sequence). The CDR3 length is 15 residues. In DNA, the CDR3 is TGCAGTGCTAGCCAACCGGGGCAGATTTACAATGAGCAGTTCTTC. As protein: CSASQPGQIYNEQFF.

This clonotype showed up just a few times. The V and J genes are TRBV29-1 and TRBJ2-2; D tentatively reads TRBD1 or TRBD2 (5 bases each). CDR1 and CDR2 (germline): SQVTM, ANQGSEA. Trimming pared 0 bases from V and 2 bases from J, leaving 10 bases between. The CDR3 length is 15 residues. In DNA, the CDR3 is TGCAGCGTTGAAGATGGGGACCTAAACACCGGGGAGCTGTTTTTT. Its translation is CSVEDGDLNTGELFF.